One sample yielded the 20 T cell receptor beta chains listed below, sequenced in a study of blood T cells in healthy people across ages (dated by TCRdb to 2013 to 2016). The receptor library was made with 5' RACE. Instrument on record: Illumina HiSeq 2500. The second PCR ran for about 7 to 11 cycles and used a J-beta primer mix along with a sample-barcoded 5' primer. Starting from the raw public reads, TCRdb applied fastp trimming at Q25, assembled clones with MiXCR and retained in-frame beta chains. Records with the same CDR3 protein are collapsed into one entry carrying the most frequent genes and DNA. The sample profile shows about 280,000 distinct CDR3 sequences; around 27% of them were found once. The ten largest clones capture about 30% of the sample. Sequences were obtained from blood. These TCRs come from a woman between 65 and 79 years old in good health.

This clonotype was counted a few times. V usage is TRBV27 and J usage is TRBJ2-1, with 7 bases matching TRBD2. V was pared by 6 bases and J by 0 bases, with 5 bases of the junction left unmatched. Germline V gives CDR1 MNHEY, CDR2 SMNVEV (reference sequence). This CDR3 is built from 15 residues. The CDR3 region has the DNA TGTGCCAGCAGGATAAGCGGGGACTCCTACAATGAGCAGTTCTTC. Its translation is CASRISGDSYNEQFF.

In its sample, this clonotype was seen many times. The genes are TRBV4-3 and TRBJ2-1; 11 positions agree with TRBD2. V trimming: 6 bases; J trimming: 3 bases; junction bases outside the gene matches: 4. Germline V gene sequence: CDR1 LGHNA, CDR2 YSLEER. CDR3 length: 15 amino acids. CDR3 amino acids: CASRPGTSGYNEQFF. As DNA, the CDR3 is TGCGCCAGCAGGCCCGGGACTAGCGGCTACAATGAGCAGTTCTTC.

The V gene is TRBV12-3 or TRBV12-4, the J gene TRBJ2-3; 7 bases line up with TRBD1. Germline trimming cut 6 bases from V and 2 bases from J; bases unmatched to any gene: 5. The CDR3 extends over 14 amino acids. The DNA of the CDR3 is TGTGCCAGCAGCGCGGACAGGAACACAGATACGCAGTATTTT. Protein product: CASSADRNTDTQYF.

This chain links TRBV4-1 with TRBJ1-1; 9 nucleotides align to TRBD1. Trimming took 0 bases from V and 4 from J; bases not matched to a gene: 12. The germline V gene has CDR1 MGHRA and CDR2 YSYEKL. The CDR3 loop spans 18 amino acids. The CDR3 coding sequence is TGCGCCAGCAGCCAAGATTTCGTTTACAGGGGGCTAGGCACTGAAGCTTTCTTT. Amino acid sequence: CASSQDFVYRGLGTEAFF.

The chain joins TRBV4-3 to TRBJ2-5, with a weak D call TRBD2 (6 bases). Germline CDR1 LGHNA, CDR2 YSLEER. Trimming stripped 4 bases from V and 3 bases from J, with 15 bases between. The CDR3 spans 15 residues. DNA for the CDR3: TGCGCCAGCAGCCGGCTCGGTGGCGGGGAAGAGACCCAGTACTTC. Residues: CASSRLGGGEETQYF.

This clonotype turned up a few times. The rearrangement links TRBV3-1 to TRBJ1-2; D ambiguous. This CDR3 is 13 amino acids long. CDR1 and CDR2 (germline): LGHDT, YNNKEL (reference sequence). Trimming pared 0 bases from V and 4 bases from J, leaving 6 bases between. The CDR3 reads CASSQEAVYGYTF. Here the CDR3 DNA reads TGTGCCAGCAGCCAAGAAGCGGTCTATGGCTACACCTTC.

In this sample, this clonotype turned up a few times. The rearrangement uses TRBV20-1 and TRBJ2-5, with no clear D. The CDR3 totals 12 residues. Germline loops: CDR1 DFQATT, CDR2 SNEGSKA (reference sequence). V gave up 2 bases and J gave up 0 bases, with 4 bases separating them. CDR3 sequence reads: CSARQYQETQYF. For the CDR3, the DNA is TGCAGTGCTAGACAGTACCAAGAGACCCAGTACTTC.

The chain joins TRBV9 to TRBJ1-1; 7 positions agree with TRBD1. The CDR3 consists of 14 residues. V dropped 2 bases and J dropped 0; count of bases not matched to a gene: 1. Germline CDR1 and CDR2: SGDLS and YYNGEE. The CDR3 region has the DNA TGTGCCAGCAGCGTGGGACAGTTGAACACTGAAGCTTTCTTT. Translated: CASSVGQLNTEAFF.

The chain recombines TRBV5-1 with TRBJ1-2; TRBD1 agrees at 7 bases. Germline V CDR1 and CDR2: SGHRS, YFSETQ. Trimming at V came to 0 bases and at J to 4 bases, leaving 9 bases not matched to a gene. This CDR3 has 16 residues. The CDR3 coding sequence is TGCGCCAGCAGCTTGGGAGGGACAGACCAAACCTATGGCTACACCTTC. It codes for CASSLGGTDQTYGYTF.

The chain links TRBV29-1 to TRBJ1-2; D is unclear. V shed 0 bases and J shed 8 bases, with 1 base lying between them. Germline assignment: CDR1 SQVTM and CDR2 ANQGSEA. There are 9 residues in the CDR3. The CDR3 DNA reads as TGCAGCGTTGAAGAGGGCTACACCTTC. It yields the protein CSVEEGYTF.

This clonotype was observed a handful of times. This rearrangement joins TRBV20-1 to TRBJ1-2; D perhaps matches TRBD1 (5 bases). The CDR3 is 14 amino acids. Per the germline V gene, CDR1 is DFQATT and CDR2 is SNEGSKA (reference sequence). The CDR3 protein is CSGIPPGGMGGYTF. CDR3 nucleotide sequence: TGCAGCGGCATACCCCCCGGGGGGATGGGTGGCTACACCTTC.

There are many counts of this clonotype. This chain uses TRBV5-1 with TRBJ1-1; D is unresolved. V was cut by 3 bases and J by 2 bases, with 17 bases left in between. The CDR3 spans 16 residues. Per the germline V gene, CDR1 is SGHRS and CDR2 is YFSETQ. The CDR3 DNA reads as TGCGCCAGCAGCTCATCCCTCGGGCAGTCTAACACTGAAGCTTTCTTT. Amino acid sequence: CASSSSLGQSNTEAFF.

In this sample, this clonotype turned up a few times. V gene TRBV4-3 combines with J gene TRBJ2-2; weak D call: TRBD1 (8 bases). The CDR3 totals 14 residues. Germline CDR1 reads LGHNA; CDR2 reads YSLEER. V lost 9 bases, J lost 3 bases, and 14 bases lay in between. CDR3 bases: TGCGCCAGTAGCACAGGGGGGGACACCGGGGAGCTGTTTTTT. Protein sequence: CASSTGGDTGELFF.

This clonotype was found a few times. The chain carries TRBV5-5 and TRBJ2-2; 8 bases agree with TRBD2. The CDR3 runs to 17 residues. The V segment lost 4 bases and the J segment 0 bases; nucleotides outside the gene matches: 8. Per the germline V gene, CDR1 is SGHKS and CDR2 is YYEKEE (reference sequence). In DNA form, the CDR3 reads TGTGCCAGCAGCCATCCGTTAGCGGGATCGAACACCGGGGAGCTGTTTTTT. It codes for CASSHPLAGSNTGELFF.

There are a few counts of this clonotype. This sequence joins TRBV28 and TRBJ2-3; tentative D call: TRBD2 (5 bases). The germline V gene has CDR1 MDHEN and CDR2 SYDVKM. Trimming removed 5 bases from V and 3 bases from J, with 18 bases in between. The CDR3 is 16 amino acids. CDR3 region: CASSESGERITDTQYF. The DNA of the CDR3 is TGTGCCAGCAGTGAGAGTGGGGAGCGAATTACAGATACGCAGTATTTT.

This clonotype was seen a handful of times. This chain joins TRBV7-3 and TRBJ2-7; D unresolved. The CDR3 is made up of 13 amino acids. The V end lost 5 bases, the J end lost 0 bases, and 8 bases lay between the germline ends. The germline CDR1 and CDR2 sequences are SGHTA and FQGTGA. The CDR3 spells CASSAYNSYEQYF. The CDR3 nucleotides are TGTGCCAGCAGCGCCTACAACTCCTACGAGCAGTACTTC.

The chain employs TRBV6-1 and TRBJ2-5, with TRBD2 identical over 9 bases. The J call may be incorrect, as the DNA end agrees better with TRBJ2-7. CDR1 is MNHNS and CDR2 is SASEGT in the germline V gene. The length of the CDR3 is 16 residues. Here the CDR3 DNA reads TGTGCCAGAGGGACTAGCTGGTTCGAGGGTTATTACGAGCAGTACTTC. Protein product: CARGTSWFEGYYEQYF.

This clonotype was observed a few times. The chain's CDR3 is CASSPNGQYYGYTF. The CDR3 coding sequence is TGTGCCAGCAGTCCGAACGGACAGTACTATGGCTACACCTTC. The chain employs TRBV27 and TRBJ1-2; weak D call: TRBD1 (6 bases). The CDR3 totals 14 residues. With 5 bases removed from V and 3 bases from J, the gap between germline ends came to 13 bases. Per germline, CDR1 MNHEY and CDR2 SMNVEV (reference sequence).

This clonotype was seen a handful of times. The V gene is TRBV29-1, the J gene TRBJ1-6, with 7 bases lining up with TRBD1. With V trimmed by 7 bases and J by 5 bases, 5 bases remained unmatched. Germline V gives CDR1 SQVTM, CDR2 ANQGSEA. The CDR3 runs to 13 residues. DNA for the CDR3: TGCAGCGGGGGGACAGCCAATAATTCACCCCTCCACTTT. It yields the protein CSGGTANNSPLHF.

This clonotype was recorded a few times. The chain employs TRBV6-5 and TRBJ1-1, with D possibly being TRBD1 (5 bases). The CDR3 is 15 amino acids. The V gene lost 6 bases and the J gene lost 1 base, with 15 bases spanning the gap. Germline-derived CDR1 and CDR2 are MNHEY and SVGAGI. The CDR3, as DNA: TGTGCCAGCAGGCGCCCCGGGGGTACGAACACTGAAGCTTTCTTT. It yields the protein CASRRPGGTNTEAFF.